These T cell receptor beta chains were read from a single sample in a study of blood T cell repertoires in COVID-19. The table came from immunoSEQ multiplex PCR; TCRdb's copy has only in-frame clones and leaves some out. The sample records about 74,000 clones, roughly 88% being singletons. Source material: peripheral blood. The source is a man aged 65-85 years with active or convalescent COVID-19. The CDR3 runs from the conserved cysteine through the conserved F or W. The D gene is left open where the match is weak. Size is omitted from some rows. Given values are once, few, many or a class for expanded clones.

NA	TRBD1	TRBV5-4	TRBJ1-3	CASSPRQQGVGNTIYF	TGTGCCAGCAGCCCCCGGCAGCAGGGGGTTGGAAACACCATATATTTT
NA	TRBD2	TRBV3-1/TRBV3-2	TRBJ2-7	CASSQDGRGHYEQYF	TGTGCCAGCAGCCAAGATGGGAGGGGCCATTACGAGCAGTACTTC
NA	NA	TRBV19	TRBJ1-2	CASSTLGTSYGYTF	TGTGCCAGTAGTACCCTCGGGACAAGCTATGGCTACACCTTC
NA	NA	TRBV7-8	TRBJ2-7	CASSLSDRTYEQYF	TGTGCCAGCAGCCTCTCAGACAGGACCTACGAGCAGTACTTC
NA	NA	TRBV6-6	TRBJ2-4	CASSFSGALAKNIQYF	TGTGCCAGCAGCTTTAGTGGAGCCCTAGCCAAAAACATTCAGTACTTC
NA	TRBD1	TRBV30	TRBJ1-3	CAFDRGQGNTIYF	TGTGCCTTTGACAGGGGACAAGGAAACACCATATATTTT
NA	NA	TRBV14	TRBJ2-3	CASSPGVGTDTQYF	TGTGCCAGCAGCCCGGGGGTGGGCACAGATACGCAGTATTTT
NA	NA	TRBV19	TRBJ1-6	CASSEQSNSPLHF	TGTGCCAGTAGTGAACAAAGTAATTCACCCCTCCACTTT
NA	NA	TRBV7-2	TRBJ2-7	CASSLGLNYEQYF	TGTGCCAGCAGCTTAGGGCTTAACTACGAGCAGTACTTC
NA	TRBD2	TRBV9	TRBJ2-7	CASSASGSRSYEQYF	TGTGCCAGCAGCGCTAGCGGGAGCCGCTCCTACGAGCAGTACTTC
NA	NA	TRBV11-3	TRBJ2-7	CASSLAGSVYEQYF	TGTGCCAGCAGCTTAGCGGGATCCGTCTACGAGCAGTACTTC
NA	NA	TRBV12-3/TRBV12-4	TRBJ2-3	CASSFFDTQYF	TGTGCCAGCAGTTTCTTTGATACGCAGTATTTT
NA	NA	TRBV5-4	TRBJ1-3	CASSLVARGVGNTIYF	TGTGCCAGCAGCTTGGTGGCCCGCGGGGTAGGAAACACCATATATTTT
once	NA	TRBV27	TRBJ2-7	CASSLSRAYEQYF	TGTGCCAGCAGTTTATCGCGTGCCTACGAGCAGTACTTC
NA	NA	TRBV7-9	TRBJ1-3	CASSLQGNTIYF	TGTGCCAGCAGCTTACAAGGAAACACCATATATTTT
NA	TRBD2	TRBV28	TRBJ2-5	CASSLWLAGSGTQYF	TGTGCCAGCAGTTTGTGGCTAGCGGGGTCCGGGACCCAGTACTTC
once	TRBD2	TRBV7-3	TRBJ2-1	CASSRSGRGDNEQFF	TGTGCCAGCAGTCGTAGCGGGAGAGGCGACAATGAGCAGTTCTTC
NA	TRBD2	TRBV5-1	TRBJ2-1	CASTRVLAGSSYNEQFF	TGCGCCAGCACCCGAGTCCTAGCGGGGAGCTCCTACAATGAGCAGTTCTTC
NA	NA	TRBV12-3/TRBV12-4	TRBJ1-1	CASSPGRPPEAFF	TGTGCCAGCAGCCCTGGGAGACCGCCTGAAGCTTTCTTT
once	NA	TRBV10-3	TRBJ1-1	CAGGGGSRTEAFF	TGTGCCGGAGGGGGGGGGAGTCGCACTGAAGCTTTCTTT
NA	NA	TRBV6-1	TRBJ1-6	CASSEWQLNRSSYNSPLHF	TGTGCCAGCAGTGAATGGCAGCTTAATAGGAGCTCCTATAATTCACCCCTCCACTTT
NA	TRBD2	TRBV18	TRBJ2-7	CASSPGEGISYEQYF	TGTGCCAGCTCACCGGGGGAGGGTATATCCTACGAGCAGTACTTC
NA	NA	TRBV5-5	TRBJ2-6	CASSLDKLGANVLTF	TGTGCCAGCAGCTTGGACAAATTGGGGGCCAACGTCCTGACTTTC
NA	NA	TRBV14	TRBJ2-5	CASSPLRRAKTQYF	TGTGCCAGCAGCCCCCTCAGGAGGGCGAAGACCCAGTACTTC
NA	TRBD2	TRBV12-5	TRBJ2-1	CASGLPGTSGYNEQFF	TGTGCTAGTGGTTTACCAGGGACTAGCGGTTACAATGAGCAGTTCTTC
NA	NA	TRBV29-1	TRBJ2-1	CTHSRGAGAEQFF	TGCACTCACTCCCGGGGGGCGGGAGCTGAGCAGTTCTTC
NA	NA	TRBV5-1	TRBJ2-7	CASSLGTQSAGEQYF	TGCGCCAGCAGCTTGGGGACTCAATCCGCGGGTGAGCAGTACTTC
NA	TRBD1	TRBV5-1	TRBJ1-5	CASSKHRGLDQPQHF	TGCGCCAGCAGCAAACACAGGGGTTTGGATCAGCCCCAGCATTTT
once	NA	TRBV3-1/TRBV3-2	TRBJ2-1	CASSQGTLQGSYNEQFF	TGTGCCAGCAGCCAAGGGACCCTACAGGGCTCCTACAATGAGCAGTTCTTC
NA	TRBD1	TRBV5-4	TRBJ1-6	CASSPGGSYNSPLHF	TGTGCCAGCAGCCCAGGGGGCTCCTATAATTCACCCCTCCACTTT
once	TRBD1	TRBV6-5	TRBJ2-3	CASDRGDTDTQYF	TGTGCCAGTGACAGGGGTGACACAGATACGCAGTATTTT
NA	TRBD1	TRBV5-4	TRBJ2-5	CASSSGRGYQETQYF	TGTGCCAGCAGCTCCGGCAGGGGGTACCAAGAGACCCAGTACTTC
NA	TRBD2	TRBV11-2	TRBJ2-7	CASSFLPAGGMYEQYF	TGTGCCAGCAGCTTTCTACCAGCGGGAGGGATGTACGAGCAGTACTTC
NA	TRBD2	TRBV3-1/TRBV3-2	TRBJ2-3	CASSQDLAGGRKTDTQYF	TGTGCCAGCAGCCAAGATCTAGCGGGGGGGCGAAAAACAGATACGCAGTATTTT
NA	NA	TRBV7-2	TRBJ1-2	CASSLLGGYGYTF	TGTGCCAGCAGCTTACTCGGGGGCTATGGCTACACCTTC
NA	NA	TRBV19	TRBJ1-4	CASSVQGFHEKLFF	TGTGCCAGTAGTGTTCAGGGATTTCATGAAAAACTGTTTTTT
few	TRBD1	TRBV6-4	TRBJ1-1	CASSAGTVLNMNTEAFF	TGTGCCAGCAGTGCGGGGACAGTGCTGAACATGAACACTGAAGCTTTCTTT
NA	TRBD1	TRBV6-1	TRBJ1-1	CGTGDGNTEAFF	TGTGGGACAGGGGACGGGAACACTGAAGCTTTCTTT
NA	NA	TRBV18	TRBJ1-6	CASSLGQFNSPLHF	TGTGCCAGCTCACTTGGACAGTTCAATTCACCCCTCCACTTT
once	NA	TRBV3-1/TRBV3-2	TRBJ2-5	CASSQGGTNLANQYF	TGTGCCAGCAGCCAAGGAGGGACCAACCTAGCGAACCAGTACTTC
NA	NA	TRBV27	TRBJ2-1	CASSFVAGEQFF	TGTGCCAGCAGTTTCGTCGCGGGTGAGCAGTTCTTC
NA	TRBD2	TRBV30	TRBJ2-7	CAWSVRGASGAEQYF	TGTGCCTGGAGTGTACGGGGGGCTAGCGGGGCCGAGCAGTACTTC
NA	TRBD1	TRBV19	TRBJ1-2	CASRRQGAYTF	TGTGCCAGTAGGCGACAGGGTGCCTACACCTTC
NA	TRBD1	TRBV5-1	TRBJ2-1	CASSRGTVEQFF	TGCGCCAGCAGCCGAGGGACAGTTGAGCAGTTCTTC
NA	NA	TRBV19	TRBJ1-5	CASTPPGWEQPQHF	TGTGCCAGTACCCCCCCGGGGTGGGAACAGCCCCAGCATTTT
NA	TRBD2	TRBV9	TRBJ2-3	CASTRASGGYTDTQYF	TGTGCCAGCACGAGGGCTAGCGGGGGATACACAGATACGCAGTATTTT
NA	TRBD1	TRBV5-8	TRBJ2-7	CASSESKQGAYAEQYF	TGTGCCAGCAGCGAGTCCAAACAGGGGGCTTACGCCGAGCAGTACTTC
NA	NA	TRBV19	TRBJ2-2	CASSIDLAGAIGELFF	TGTGCCAGTAGTATAGATCTGGCGGGGGCGATCGGGGAGCTGTTTTTT
once	NA	TRBV3-1/TRBV3-2	TRBJ2-5	CASSQDWRGSFQETQYF	TGTGCCAGCAGCCAAGATTGGAGGGGCTCCTTCCAAGAGACCCAGTACTTC
NA	NA	TRBV5-1	TRBJ2-2	CASSPAPAGELFF	TGCGCCAGCAGCCCTGCCCCGGCCGGGGAGCTGTTTTTT
NA	NA	TRBV12-3/TRBV12-4	TRBJ1-2	CASSFDSNYGYTF	TGTGCCAGCAGTTTCGACAGTAACTATGGCTACACCTTC
NA	TRBD2	TRBV15	TRBJ2-3	CATRKTSGYTDTQYF	TGTGCCACCAGGAAGACTAGCGGGTACACAGATACGCAGTATTTT
many	NA	TRBV7-9	TRBJ2-7	CASSSGQKSPYEQYF	TGTGCCAGCAGCTCCGGACAGAAGTCTCCCTACGAGCAGTACTTC
NA	NA	TRBV5-1	TRBJ2-2	CASSQTATGELFF	TGCGCCAGCAGCCAAACAGCTACCGGGGAGCTGTTTTTT
NA	TRBD2	TRBV18	TRBJ2-7	CASSPVGGGREQYF	TGTGCCAGCTCACCCGTCGGGGGCGGGAGGGAGCAGTACTTC
NA	TRBD2	TRBV5-4	TRBJ2-7	CASSQQRGGREEQYF	TGTGCCAGCAGCCAACAGCGGGGGGGCCGAGAAGAGCAGTACTTC
NA	TRBD2	TRBV10-3	TRBJ2-1	CAISEPSGGPYNEQFF	TGTGCCATCAGTGAGCCTAGCGGGGGGCCGTACAATGAGCAGTTCTTC